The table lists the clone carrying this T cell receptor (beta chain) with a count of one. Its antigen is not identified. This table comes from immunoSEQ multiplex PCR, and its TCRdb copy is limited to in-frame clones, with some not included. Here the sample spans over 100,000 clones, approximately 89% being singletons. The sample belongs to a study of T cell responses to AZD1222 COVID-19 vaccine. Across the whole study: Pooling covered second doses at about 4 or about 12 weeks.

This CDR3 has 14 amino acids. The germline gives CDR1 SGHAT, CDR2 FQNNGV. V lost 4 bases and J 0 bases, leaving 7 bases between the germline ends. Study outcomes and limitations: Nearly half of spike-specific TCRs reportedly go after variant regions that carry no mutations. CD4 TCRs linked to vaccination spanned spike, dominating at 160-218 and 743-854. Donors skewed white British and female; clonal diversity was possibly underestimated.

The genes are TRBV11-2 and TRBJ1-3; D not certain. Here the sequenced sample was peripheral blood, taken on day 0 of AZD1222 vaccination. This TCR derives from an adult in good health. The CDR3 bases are TGTGCCAGCAGCTCAGTTAGCTCTGGAAACACCATATATTTT. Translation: CASSSVSSGNTIYF.